Shown below are 16 T cell receptor beta chains from a single sample sequenced in a study of response to subunit inactivated influenza vaccine. TCRdb reanalysed the RT-PCR reads using MiXCR and keeps one entry per CDR3 protein. The sample contains almost 250,000 distinct CDR3 sequences, 9.5% to 15% of which appear only once. This specimen consisted of non-naive T cells sorted from PBMCs, obtained around 14 days before vaccination. The receptors come from a man aged 50 to 59 who received an inactivated influenza vaccine.

The chain uses TRBV12-3 or TRBV12-4 and TRBJ1-1; no clear D gene. V lost 4 bases, J lost 1 base, and 10 bases lay in between. CDR3 size: 14 residues. DNA for the CDR3: TGTGCCAGCAGTTCCCTTTGGGGGAACACTGAAGCTTTCTTT. It encodes CASSSLWGNTEAFF.

The V gene is TRBV19, the J gene TRBJ1-1; TRBD1 matches 7 bases. CDR1 is LNHDA and CDR2 is SQIVND in the germline V gene (reference sequence). The V and J ends lost 4 bases and 4 bases, in that order; junction bases with no gene match: 3. The CDR3 extends over 13 amino acids. CDR3 loop: CASSTTGSTEAFF. The CDR3 nucleotides are TGTGCCAGTAGTACGACAGGGTCCACTGAAGCTTTCTTT.

The rearrangement joins TRBV28 to TRBJ1-2; TRBD1 matches at 8 bases. The germline gives CDR1 MDHEN, CDR2 SYDVKM. Unmatched junction bases numbered 7, after V lost 6 bases and J lost 1 base. This CDR3 contains 15 residues. The CDR3 DNA is TGTGCCAGCAGACAGGGGACAGGAGATAACTATGGCTACACCTTC. Amino acid sequence: CASRQGTGDNYGYTF.

The chain links TRBV7-6 to TRBJ2-7, with TRBD1 identical over 9 bases. The length of the CDR3 is 15 residues. The V segment lost 5 bases and the J segment 0 bases; nucleotides outside the gene matches: 5. Germline V gene lookup returns CDR1 SGHVS and CDR2 FNYEAQ. The CDR3 protein is CASSEGQGDSYEQYF. CDR3 nucleotide sequence: TGTGCCAGCAGCGAGGGACAGGGAGACTCCTACGAGCAGTACTTC.

This clonotype came up a few times. Written as DNA, the CDR3 is TGCAGTGCTATTAGCGGGGGGACGGCCGGGGAGCTGTTTTTT. Translated, it gives CSAISGGTAGELFF. The chain carries TRBV20-1 and TRBJ2-2; TRBD2 aligns across 10 bases. V lost 4 bases and J lost 6; bases outside the gene matches: 5. The CDR3 has 14 residues. Germline CDR1 DFQATT, CDR2 SNEGSKA (reference sequence).

This clonotype was seen ten or more times. The CDR3 DNA is TGTGCCAGCAGTTACTCCGCGGGGGCATACGAGCAGTACTTC. It yields the protein CASSYSAGAYEQYF. The rearrangement links TRBV6-2 or TRBV6-3 to TRBJ2-7; D is possibly TRBD2 (7 bases). The CDR3 consists of 14 residues. Germline assignment: CDR1 MNHEY and CDR2 SVGEGT. V dropped 0 bases and J dropped 4 bases, with 10 bases sitting between them.

The V gene is TRBV10-2, the J gene TRBJ2-3; D is undetermined. CDR3 size: 15 residues. The V gene's germline CDR1 is WSHSY and CDR2 SAAADI. V gave up 3 bases and J gave up 1 base, with 11 bases separating them. CDR3 DNA: TGCGCCAGCAGTGATCCGGGTGCGGGCACAGATACGCAGTATTTT. Protein product: CASSDPGAGTDTQYF.

This clonotype has more than one count but fewer than ten. This chain uses TRBV20-1 with TRBJ2-5, with 16 bases that match TRBD2. The CDR3 is 14 residues long. The junction had 4 bases not matched to a gene; V was cut back by 8 bases and J by 4 bases. Germline CDR1 reads DFQATT; CDR2 reads SNEGSKA (reference sequence). The CDR3 nucleotides read TGCAGTCCAGGGACTAGCGGGAGGGGAGAGACCCAGTACTTC. Its translation: CSPGTSGRGETQYF.

This sequence joins TRBV7-9 and TRBJ1-4; D is ambiguous. CDR1 is SEHNR and CDR2 is FQNEAQ in the germline V gene (reference sequence). This CDR3 has 14 amino acids. V lost 1 base, J lost 8 bases, and 11 bases lay in between. CDR3 loop: CASSLGQSLEKLFF. CDR3 bases: TGTGCCAGCAGCTTAGGGCAGTCTTTGGAAAAACTGTTTTTT.

The rearrangement links TRBV11-2 to TRBJ2-7; no clear D gene. Germline values: CDR1 SGHAT, CDR2 FQNNGV. The CDR3 loop spans 14 amino acids. The V gene lost 1 base and the J gene lost 7 bases, with 14 bases spanning the gap. CDR3 residues: CASSLVPGFDEQYF. In DNA, the CDR3 is TGTGCCAGCAGCTTAGTACCCGGGTTCGATGAGCAGTACTTC.

CDR3 protein: CAISSTGGTLNSPLHF. CDR3 coding DNA: TGTGCCATCAGCTCTACAGGGGGGACATTGAATTCACCCCTCCACTTT. This chain connects TRBV10-3 to TRBJ1-6; 8 bases fit TRBD1. This CDR3 contains 16 residues. Germline lookup yields CDR1 ENHRY and CDR2 SYGVKD. After removal of 6 bases from V and 7 bases from J, the junction contained 11 bases not matched to a gene.

This clonotype has only a few counts. The rearrangement joins TRBV7-9 to TRBJ2-1; no clear D. This CDR3 spans 14 amino acids. Germline loops: CDR1 SEHNR, CDR2 FQNEAQ (reference sequence). The V end was cut by 5 bases, the J end by 0 bases, with 8 bases between. The chain's CDR3 is CASSPKGSYNEQFF. For the CDR3, the DNA is TGTGCCAGCAGCCCAAAGGGCTCCTACAATGAGCAGTTCTTC.

This chain joins TRBV4-2 and TRBJ1-1; no clear D gene. This CDR3 comprises 13 residues. V dropped 0 bases and J dropped 5 bases, with 7 bases sitting between them. Looked up from germline, CDR1 is LGHNA and CDR2 is YNFKEQ. CDR3 in amino acids: CASSQEGWTEAFF. In DNA form, the CDR3 reads TGTGCCAGCAGCCAAGAAGGTTGGACTGAAGCTTTCTTT.

This clonotype was detected only a few times. The genes are TRBV7-9 and TRBJ2-5; D is tentatively TRBD1 or TRBD2 (6 bases each). V was shortened by 5 bases and J by 4 bases, with 11 bases between the two germline ends. Looked up from germline, CDR1 is SEHNR and CDR2 is FQNEAQ (reference sequence). The CDR3 extends over 13 amino acids. This CDR3 is CASSQQGGETQYF. In DNA, the CDR3 is TGTGCCAGCAGCCAACAGGGAGGAGAGACCCAGTACTTC. Full variable domain (rest looked up from reference TRBV7-9 and TRBJ2-5): DTGVSQNPRHKITKRGQNVTFRCDPISEHNRLYWYRQTLGQGPEFLTYFQNEAQLEKSRLLSDRFSAERPKGSFSTLEIQRTEQGDSAMYLCASSQQGGETQYFGPGTRLLVL.

This clonotype occurred a few times. The rearrangement uses TRBV5-5 and TRBJ1-4; 7 nucleotides agree with TRBD1. Trimming cost V 3 bases and J 3 bases; bases outside gene matches: 5. The length of the CDR3 is 15 residues. From germline, CDR1 is SGHKS and CDR2 YYEKEE (reference sequence). Here the CDR3 reads CASSSGTAANEKLFF. The CDR3 nucleotides read TGTGCCAGCAGCTCGGGGACAGCAGCTAATGAAAAACTGTTTTTT.

V and J are TRBV20-1 and TRBJ2-7; D perhaps matches TRBD1 (7 bases). CDR1 and CDR2 (germline): DFQATT, SNEGSKA (reference sequence). The length of the CDR3 is 12 residues. V was pared by 2 bases and J by 7 bases, with 12 bases between. CDR3 in amino acids: CSARTGAGEQYF. The CDR3 DNA follows: TGCAGTGCTAGAACAGGGGCGGGGGAGCAGTACTTC.